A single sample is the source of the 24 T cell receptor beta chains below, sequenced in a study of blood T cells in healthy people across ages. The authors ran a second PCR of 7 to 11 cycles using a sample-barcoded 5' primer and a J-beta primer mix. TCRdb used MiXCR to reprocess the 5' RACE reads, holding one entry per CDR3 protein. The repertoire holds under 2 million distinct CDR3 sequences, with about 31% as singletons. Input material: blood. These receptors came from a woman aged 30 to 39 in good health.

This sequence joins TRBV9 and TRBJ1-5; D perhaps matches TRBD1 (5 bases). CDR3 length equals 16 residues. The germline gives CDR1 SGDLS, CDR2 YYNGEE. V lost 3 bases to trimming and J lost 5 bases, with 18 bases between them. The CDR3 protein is CASSASWGGKDQPQHF. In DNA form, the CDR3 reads TGTGCCAGCAGCGCTTCGTGGGGGGGGAAGGATCAGCCCCAGCATTTT.

CDR3 protein: CASSYLAGGLTETQYF. The CDR3, as DNA: TGTGCCAGCAGTTATCTAGCGGGGGGGCTTACGGAGACCCAGTACTTC. The rearrangement links TRBV27 to TRBJ2-5, with 12 bases matching TRBD2. V dropped 4 bases and J dropped 5; count of bases not matched to a gene: 8. CDR3 length equals 16 residues. In germline, CDR1 is MNHEY, CDR2 SMNVEV (reference sequence).

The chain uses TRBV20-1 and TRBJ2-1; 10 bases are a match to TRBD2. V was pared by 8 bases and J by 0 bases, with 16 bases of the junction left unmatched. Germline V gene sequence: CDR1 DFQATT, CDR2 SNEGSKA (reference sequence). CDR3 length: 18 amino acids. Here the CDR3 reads CSPEGLAPSLSSYNEQFF. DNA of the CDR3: TGCAGTCCCGAGGGACTAGCGCCCTCCCTTAGCTCCTACAATGAGCAGTTCTTC.

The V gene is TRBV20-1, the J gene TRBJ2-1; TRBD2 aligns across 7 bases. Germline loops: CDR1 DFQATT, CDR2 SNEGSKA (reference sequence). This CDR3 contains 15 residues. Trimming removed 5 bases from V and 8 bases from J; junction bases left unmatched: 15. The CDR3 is CSAVSWAGVGDEQFF. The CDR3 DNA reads TGCAGTGCTGTCAGCTGGGCGGGAGTTGGCGATGAGCAGTTCTTC.

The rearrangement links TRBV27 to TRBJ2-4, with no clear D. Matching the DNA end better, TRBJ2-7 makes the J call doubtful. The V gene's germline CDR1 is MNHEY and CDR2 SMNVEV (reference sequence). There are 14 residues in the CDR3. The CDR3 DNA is TGTGCCAGCAGTCCTACTAAATGGGGCTACGAGCAGTACTTC. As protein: CASSPTKWGYEQYF.

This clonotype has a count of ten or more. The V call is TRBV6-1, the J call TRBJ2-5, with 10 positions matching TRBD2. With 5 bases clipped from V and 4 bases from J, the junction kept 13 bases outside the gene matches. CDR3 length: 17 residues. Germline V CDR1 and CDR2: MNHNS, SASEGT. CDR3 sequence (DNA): TGTGCCAGCAGTACCACTCGGACTAGCGGAAACGTAGAGACCCAGTACTTC. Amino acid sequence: CASSTTRTSGNVETQYF.

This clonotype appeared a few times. The CDR3 sequence is CASIGQGRRNQPQHF. The CDR3 nucleotides are TGTGCCAGCATTGGACAGGGGAGACGAAATCAGCCCCAGCATTTT. The chain joins TRBV6-2 or TRBV6-3 to TRBJ1-5; TRBD1 matches 9 bases. V gave up 7 bases and J gave up 4 bases; unmatched junction bases: 8. Germline CDR1 MNHEY, CDR2 SVGEGT. The CDR3 is made up of 15 amino acids.

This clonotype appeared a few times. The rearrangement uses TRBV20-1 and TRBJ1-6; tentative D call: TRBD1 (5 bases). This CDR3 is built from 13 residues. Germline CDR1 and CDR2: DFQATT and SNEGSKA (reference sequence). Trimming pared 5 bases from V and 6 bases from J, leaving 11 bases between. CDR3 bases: TGCAGTGCTGCGACAGTACTTAATTCACCCCTCCACTTT. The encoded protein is CSAATVLNSPLHF.

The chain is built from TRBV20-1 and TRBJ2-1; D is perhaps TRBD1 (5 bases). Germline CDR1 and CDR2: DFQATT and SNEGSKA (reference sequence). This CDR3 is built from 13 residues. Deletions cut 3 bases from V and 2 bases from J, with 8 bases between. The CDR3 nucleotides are TGCAGTGCTAGGATGACAGCCTACAATGAGCAGTTCTTC. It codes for CSARMTAYNEQFF.

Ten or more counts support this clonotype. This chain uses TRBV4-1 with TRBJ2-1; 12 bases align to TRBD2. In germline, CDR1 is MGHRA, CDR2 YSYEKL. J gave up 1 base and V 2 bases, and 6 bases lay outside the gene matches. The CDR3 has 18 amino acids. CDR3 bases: TGCGCCAGCAGCCAACTACTCCTAGCGGGAGGGTCCTACAATGAGCAGTTCTTC. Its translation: CASSQLLLAGGSYNEQFF.

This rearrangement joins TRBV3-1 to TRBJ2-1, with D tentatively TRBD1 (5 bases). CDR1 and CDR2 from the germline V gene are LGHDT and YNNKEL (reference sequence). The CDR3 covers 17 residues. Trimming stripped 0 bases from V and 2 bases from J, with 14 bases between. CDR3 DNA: TGTGCCAGCAGCCAAGAGAGCGAAGGGGCTACCTACAATGAGCAGTTCTTC. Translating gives CASSQESEGATYNEQFF.

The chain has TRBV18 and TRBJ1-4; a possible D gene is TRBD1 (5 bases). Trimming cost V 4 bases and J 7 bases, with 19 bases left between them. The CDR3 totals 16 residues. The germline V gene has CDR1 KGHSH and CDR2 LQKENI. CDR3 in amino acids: CASSLPRQAGTEKLFF. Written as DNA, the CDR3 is TGTGCCAGCTCACTGCCCCGCCAGGCCGGGACTGAAAAACTGTTTTTT.

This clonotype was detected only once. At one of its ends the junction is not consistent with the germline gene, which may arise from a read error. CDR3 nucleotide sequence: TGTACCATCAGTGAGTCTGTCGGTTTGACCTATAATTCACCCCTCCACTTT. Its protein is CTISESVGLTYNSPLHF. V gene TRBV10-3 combines with J gene TRBJ1-6; D gene uncertain. Germline loops: CDR1 ENHRY, CDR2 SYGVKD. The CDR3 sequence is 17 residues long.

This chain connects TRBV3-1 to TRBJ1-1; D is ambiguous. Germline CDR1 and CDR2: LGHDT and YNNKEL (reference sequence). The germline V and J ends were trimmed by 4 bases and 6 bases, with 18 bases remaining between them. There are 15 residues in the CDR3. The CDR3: CASSPRVGLVAEAFF. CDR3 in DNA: TGTGCCAGCAGCCCAAGGGTAGGGTTGGTCGCTGAAGCTTTCTTT.

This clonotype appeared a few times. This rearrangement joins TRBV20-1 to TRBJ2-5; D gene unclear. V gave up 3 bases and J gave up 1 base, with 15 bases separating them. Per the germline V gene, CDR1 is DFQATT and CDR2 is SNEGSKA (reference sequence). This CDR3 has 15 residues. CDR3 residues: CSASPPGRGQETQYF. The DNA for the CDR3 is TGCAGTGCTAGCCCCCCCGGGCGCGGCCAAGAGACCCAGTACTTC.

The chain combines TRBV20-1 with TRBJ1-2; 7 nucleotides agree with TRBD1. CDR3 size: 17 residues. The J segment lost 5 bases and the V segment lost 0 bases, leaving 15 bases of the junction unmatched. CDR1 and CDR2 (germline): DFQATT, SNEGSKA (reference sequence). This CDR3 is CSARDLRDRAGRYGYTF. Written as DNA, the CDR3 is TGCAGTGCTAGAGACCTACGTGACAGGGCGGGTCGGTATGGCTACACCTTC.

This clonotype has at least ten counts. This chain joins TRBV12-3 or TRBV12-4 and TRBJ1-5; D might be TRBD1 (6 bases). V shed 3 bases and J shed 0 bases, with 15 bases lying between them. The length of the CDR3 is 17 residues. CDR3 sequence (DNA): TGTGCCAGCAGTTTGTCAGGGGCCTTTTATAGCAATCAGCCCCAGCATTTT. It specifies CASSLSGAFYSNQPQHF.

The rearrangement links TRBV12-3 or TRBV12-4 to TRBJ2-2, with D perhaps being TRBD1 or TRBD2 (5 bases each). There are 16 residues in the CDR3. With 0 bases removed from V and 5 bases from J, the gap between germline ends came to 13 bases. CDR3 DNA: TGTGCCAGCAGTTTAGCGCTAAATGGGGGTACCGGGGAGCTGTTTTTT. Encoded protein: CASSLALNGGTGELFF.

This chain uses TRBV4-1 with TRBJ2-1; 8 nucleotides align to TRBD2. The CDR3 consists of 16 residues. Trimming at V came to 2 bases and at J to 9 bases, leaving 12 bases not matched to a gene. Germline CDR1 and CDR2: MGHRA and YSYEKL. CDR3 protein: CASSQSLPGGPSEQFF. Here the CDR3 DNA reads TGCGCCAGCAGCCAATCACTACCGGGGGGGCCCAGTGAGCAGTTCTTC.

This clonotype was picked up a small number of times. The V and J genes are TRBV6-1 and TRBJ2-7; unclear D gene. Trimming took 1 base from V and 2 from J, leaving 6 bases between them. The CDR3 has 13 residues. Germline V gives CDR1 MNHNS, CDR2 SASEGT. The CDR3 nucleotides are TGTGCCAGCAGTGAAGATGCAGCCTACGAGCAGTACTTC. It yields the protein CASSEDAAYEQYF.

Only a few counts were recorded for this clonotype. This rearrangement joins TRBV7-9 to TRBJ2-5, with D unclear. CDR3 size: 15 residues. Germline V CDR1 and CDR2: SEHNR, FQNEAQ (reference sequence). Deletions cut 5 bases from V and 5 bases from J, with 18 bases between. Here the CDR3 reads CASSLLWADGETQYF. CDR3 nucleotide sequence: TGTGCCAGCAGCCTACTATGGGCGGACGGGGAGACCCAGTACTTC.

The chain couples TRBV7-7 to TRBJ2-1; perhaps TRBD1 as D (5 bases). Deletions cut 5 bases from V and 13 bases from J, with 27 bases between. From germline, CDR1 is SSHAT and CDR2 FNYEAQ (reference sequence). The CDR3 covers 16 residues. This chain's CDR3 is CASSPALLTVQETQFF. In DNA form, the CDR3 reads TGTGCCAGCAGCCCGGCCCTCCTGACAGTTCAAGAGACCCAGTTCTTC.

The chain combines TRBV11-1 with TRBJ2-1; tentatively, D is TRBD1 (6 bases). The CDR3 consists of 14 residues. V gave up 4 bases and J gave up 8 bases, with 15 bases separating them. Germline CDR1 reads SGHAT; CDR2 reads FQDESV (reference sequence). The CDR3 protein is CASSSNRVRDEQFF. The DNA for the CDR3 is TGTGCCAGCAGCTCGAACAGGGTTCGCGATGAGCAGTTCTTC.

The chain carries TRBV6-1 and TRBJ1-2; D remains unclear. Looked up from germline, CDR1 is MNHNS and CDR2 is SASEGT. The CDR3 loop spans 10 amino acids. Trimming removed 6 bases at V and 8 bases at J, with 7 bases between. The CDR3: CASRQEGYTF. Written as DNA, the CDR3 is TGTGCCAGCAGACAAGAAGGCTACACCTTC.